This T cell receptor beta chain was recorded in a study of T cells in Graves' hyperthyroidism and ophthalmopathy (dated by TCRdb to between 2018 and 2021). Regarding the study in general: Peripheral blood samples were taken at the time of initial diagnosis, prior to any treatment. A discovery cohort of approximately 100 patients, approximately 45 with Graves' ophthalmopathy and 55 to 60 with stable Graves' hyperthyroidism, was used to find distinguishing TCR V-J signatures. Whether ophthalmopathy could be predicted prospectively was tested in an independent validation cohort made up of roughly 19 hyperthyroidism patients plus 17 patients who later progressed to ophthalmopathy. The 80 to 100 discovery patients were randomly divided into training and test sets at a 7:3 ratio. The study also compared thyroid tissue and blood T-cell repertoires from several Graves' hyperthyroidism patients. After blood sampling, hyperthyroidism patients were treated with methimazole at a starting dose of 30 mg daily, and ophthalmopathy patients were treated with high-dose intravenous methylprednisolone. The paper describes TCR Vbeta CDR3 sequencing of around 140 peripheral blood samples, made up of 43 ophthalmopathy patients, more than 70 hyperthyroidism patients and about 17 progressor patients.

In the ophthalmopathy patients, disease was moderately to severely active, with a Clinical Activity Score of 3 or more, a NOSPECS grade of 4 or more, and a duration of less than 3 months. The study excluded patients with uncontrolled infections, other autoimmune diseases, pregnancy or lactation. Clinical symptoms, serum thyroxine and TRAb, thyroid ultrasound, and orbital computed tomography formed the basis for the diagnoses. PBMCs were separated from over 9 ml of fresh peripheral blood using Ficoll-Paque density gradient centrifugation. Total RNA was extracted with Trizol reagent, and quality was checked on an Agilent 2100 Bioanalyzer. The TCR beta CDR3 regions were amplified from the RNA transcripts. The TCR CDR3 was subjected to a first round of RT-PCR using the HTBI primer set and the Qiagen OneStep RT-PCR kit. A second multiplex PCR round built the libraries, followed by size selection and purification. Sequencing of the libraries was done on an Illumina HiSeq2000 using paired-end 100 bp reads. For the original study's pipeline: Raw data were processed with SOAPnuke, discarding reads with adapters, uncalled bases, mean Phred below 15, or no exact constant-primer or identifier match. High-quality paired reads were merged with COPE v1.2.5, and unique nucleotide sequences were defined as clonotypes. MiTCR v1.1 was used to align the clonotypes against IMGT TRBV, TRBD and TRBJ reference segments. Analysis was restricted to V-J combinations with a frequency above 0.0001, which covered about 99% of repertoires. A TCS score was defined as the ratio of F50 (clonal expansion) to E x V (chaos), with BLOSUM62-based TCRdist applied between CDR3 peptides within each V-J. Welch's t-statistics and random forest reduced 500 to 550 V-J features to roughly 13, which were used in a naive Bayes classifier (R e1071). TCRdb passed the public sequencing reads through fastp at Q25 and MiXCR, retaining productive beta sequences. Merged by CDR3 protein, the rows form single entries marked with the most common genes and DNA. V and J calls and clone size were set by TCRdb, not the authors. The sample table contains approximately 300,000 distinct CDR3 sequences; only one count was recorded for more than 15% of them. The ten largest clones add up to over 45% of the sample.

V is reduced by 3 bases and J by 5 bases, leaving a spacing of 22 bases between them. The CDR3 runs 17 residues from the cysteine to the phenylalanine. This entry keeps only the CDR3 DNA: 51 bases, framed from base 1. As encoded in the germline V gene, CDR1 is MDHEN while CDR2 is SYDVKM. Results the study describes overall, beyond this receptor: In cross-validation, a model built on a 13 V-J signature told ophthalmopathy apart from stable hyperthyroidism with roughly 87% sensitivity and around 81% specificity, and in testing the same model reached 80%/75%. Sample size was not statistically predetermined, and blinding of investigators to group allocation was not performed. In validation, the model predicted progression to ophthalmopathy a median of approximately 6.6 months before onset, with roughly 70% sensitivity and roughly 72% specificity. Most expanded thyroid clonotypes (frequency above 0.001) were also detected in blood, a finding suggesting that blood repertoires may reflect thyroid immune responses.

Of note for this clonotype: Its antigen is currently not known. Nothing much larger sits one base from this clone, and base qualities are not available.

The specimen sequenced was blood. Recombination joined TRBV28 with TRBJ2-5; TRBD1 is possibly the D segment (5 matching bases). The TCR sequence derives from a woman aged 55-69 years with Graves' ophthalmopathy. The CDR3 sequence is CASSFTLSGMTWETQYF. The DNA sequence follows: TGTGCCAGCAGTTTTACATTGTCAGGGATGACTTGGGAGACCCAGTACTTC. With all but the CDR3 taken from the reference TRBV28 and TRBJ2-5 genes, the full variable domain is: DVKVTQSSRYLVKRTGEKVFLECVQDMDHENMFWYRQDPGLGLRLIYFSYDVKMKEKGDIPEGYSVSREKKERFSLILESASTNQTSMYLCASSFTLSGMTWETQYFGPGTRLLVL.